These T cell receptor beta chains were read from a single sample in a study of T cells in Graves' hyperthyroidism and ophthalmopathy. MiXCR was run by TCRdb on the multiplex PCR reads, yielding one entry per CDR3 protein. The data show about 840,000 distinct CDR3 sequences, about two fifths seen once. The sequenced material came from blood. The origin of the receptors is a man aged 18-30 years with Graves' hyperthyroidism. Both conserved end residues are part of each CDR3. A D gene is named only where the DNA matches it firmly. Size tells how often a clone was seen (once, few, many) or the class of an expanded clone, and some rows leave it out.

>TRBV29-1|many|TRBJ1-1|.
CSVEKVVTEAFF
TGCAGCGTTGAAAAGGTGGTCACTGAAGCTTTCTTT
>TRBV5-1|many|TRBJ2-6|.
CASSLSGSGANVLTF
TGTGCCAGCAGCCTGTCAGGCTCTGGGGCCAACGTCCTGACTTTC
>TRBV12-3/TRBV12-4|few|TRBJ1-5|.
CASSLELSLNQPQHF
TGTGCCAGCAGTTTGGAGTTGAGTCTAAATCAGCCCCAGCATTTT
>TRBV7-7|.|TRBJ2-2|.
CASSLDSWTGELFF
TGTGCTAGCAGCTTAGACAGTTGGACCGGGGAGCTGTTTTTT
>TRBV6-2/TRBV6-3|.|TRBJ2-7|.
CASSYSPGLNYEQYF
TGTGCCAGCAGTTACTCGCCGGGACTGAACTACGAGCAGTACTTC
>TRBV4-1|few|TRBJ1-1|.
CASSPLRTENTEAFF
TGCGCCAGCAGCCCCCTGAGGACTGAGAACACTGAAGCTTTCTTT
>TRBV25-1|many|TRBJ1-3|.
CASGVGGGGNTIYF
TGTGCCAGCGGGGTAGGCGGTGGGGGAAACACCATATATTTT
>TRBV2|many|TRBJ1-1|.
CASRDGRIDTEAFF
TGTGCCAGCAGAGACGGACGGATCGACACTGAAGCTTTCTTT
>TRBV7-2|few|TRBJ2-7|.
CASSFIGSSYEQYF
TGTGCCAGCAGCTTCATAGGGAGCTCCTACGAGCAGTACTTC
>TRBV10-3|.|TRBJ2-5|.
CAISLISGTSYETQYF
TGTGCCATCAGTCTAATTTCCGGGACCTCCTACGAGACCCAGTACTTC
>TRBV20-1|few|TRBJ2-5|TRBD1
CSARGPVETQYF
TGCAGTGCAAGGGGGCCGGTAGAGACCCAGTACTTC
>TRBV7-9|.|TRBJ1-6|TRBD1
CASSGGQGVSPLHF
TGTGCCAGCAGCGGCGGACAGGGAGTTTCACCCCTCCACTTT
>TRBV5-1|.|TRBJ1-2|.
CASSLGGAAYGYTF
TGCGCCAGCAGCTTGGGGGGGGCCGCCTATGGCTACACCTTC
>TRBV5-1|.|TRBJ1-1|TRBD1
CASSYGTGRLTEAFF
TGCGCCAGCAGCTACGGGACAGGTAGATTGACTGAAGCTTTCTTT
>TRBV12-5|.|TRBJ2-5|.
CASGTGLGGETQYF
TGTGCTAGTGGCACGGGACTCGGAGGGGAGACCCAGTACTTC
>TRBV6-2/TRBV6-3|.|TRBJ2-7|.
CASSYVRGGEQHF
TGTGCCAGCAGTTACGTTCGGGGTGGCGAGCAGCACTTC
>TRBV7-8|.|TRBJ2-7|.
CASSLAIGANPYEQYF
TGTGCCAGCAGCTTAGCAATAGGGGCCAACCCCTACGAGCAGTACTTC
>TRBV9|many|TRBJ2-5|TRBD2
CASSAGLALETQYF
TGTGCCAGCAGCGCGGGACTAGCGTTAGAGACCCAGTACTTC
>TRBV12-3/TRBV12-4|many|TRBJ1-1|.
CASRPLGTEAFF
TGTGCCAGCAGACCCCTGGGCACTGAAGCTTTCTTT
>TRBV29-1|many|TRBJ1-6|TRBD1
CSVGDRGNSPLHF
TGCAGCGTGGGGGACAGGGGGAATTCACCCCTCCACTTT
>TRBV10-3|.|TRBJ2-7|TRBD1
CATGTGEKQYF
TGTGCCACCGGGACAGGGGAAAAGCAGTACTTC
>TRBV14|few|TRBJ2-5|.
CASSQEFGHQETQYF
TGTGCCAGCAGCCAAGAGTTCGGGCATCAAGAGACCCAGTACTTC
>TRBV19|.|TRBJ2-7|TRBD1
CASSIGTEEYEQYF
TGTGCCAGTAGTATTGGGACAGAAGAATACGAGCAGTACTTC
>TRBV10-2|.|TRBJ1-5|.
CASTPGRQSNQPQHF
TGCGCCAGCACCCCGGGCCGGCAGAGCAATCAGCCCCAGCATTTT
>TRBV7-2|.|TRBJ2-2|TRBD2
CASSFRTSGRTGELFF
TGTGCCAGCAGCTTTCGGACTAGCGGGAGAACCGGGGAGCTGTTTTTT
>TRBV2|many|TRBJ1-5|TRBD1
CASSEAGGQNQPQHF
TGTGCCAGCAGTGAAGCGGGGGGACAGAATCAGCCCCAGCATTTT
>TRBV9|many|TRBJ1-1|.
CASTPVGNTEAFF
TGTGCCAGCACCCCAGTGGGGAACACTGAAGCTTTCTTT
>TRBV7-9|many|TRBJ2-5|TRBD2
CASDSGSGTQYF
TGTGCCAGCGATAGCGGGAGCGGGACCCAGTACTTC
>TRBV2|many|TRBJ1-2|TRBD1
CASSLTGAGYTF
TGTGCCAGCAGTCTGACAGGGGCTGGCTACACCTTC
>TRBV6-5|.|TRBJ2-7|TRBD1
CASSPGQGNTYEQYF
TGTGCCAGCAGCCCGGGACAGGGAAACACCTACGAGCAGTACTTC
>TRBV20-1|.|TRBJ1-4|TRBD1
CSAGPGGNEKLFF
TGCAGTGCTGGACCAGGGGGCAATGAAAAACTGTTTTTT
>TRBV6-6|many|TRBJ2-5|.
CASSLRWGSEHF
TGTGCCAGCAGTCTTCGATGGGGCTCGGAACACTTC
>TRBV9|many|TRBJ1-1|.
CASSVEDLNTEAFF
TGTGCCAGCAGCGTAGAAGATCTCAACACTGAAGCTTTCTTT
>TRBV10-2|.|TRBJ1-1|.
CASSESAGPVNTEAFF
TGCGCCAGCAGTGAGTCGGCGGGCCCGGTGAACACTGAAGCTTTCTTT
>TRBV2|.|TRBJ1-3|.
CASSEQGYTIYF
TGTGCCAGCAGTGAACAGGGGTACACCATATATTTT
>TRBV12-3/TRBV12-4|once|TRBJ2-7|TRBD1
CASSLGDRGREQYF
TGTGCCAGCAGTTTAGGGGACAGGGGGCGCGAGCAGTACTTC
>TRBV29-1|.|TRBJ1-1|TRBD1
CSVGGQGARAGVNTEAFF
TGCAGCGTTGGCGGACAGGGAGCCAGGGCGGGAGTGAACACTGAAGCTTTCTTT
>TRBV25-1|.|TRBJ1-4|.
CTSSRQKGANEKLFF
TGTACCAGCAGTCGACAGAAGGGGGCTAATGAAAAACTGTTTTTT
>TRBV7-2|.|TRBJ2-6|TRBD1
CASSPGQALTF
TGTGCCAGCAGCCCGGGACAGGCACTGACTTTC
>TRBV12-3/TRBV12-4|few|TRBJ1-1|.
CASRSTASAYTEAFF
TGTGCCAGCAGGTCGACAGCCTCGGCGTACACTGAAGCTTTCTTT
>TRBV10-3|many|TRBJ2-7|.
CATQGGAYEQYF
TGTGCCACTCAGGGGGGGGCCTACGAGCAGTACTTC
>TRBV9|few|TRBJ2-7|.
CASSVRVSSYEQYF
TGTGCCAGCAGCGTAAGGGTGTCTTCCTACGAGCAGTACTTC
>TRBV5-1|few|TRBJ1-6|.
CASRIGQGGSPLHF
TGCGCCAGCAGAATCGGGCAGGGAGGTTCACCCCTCCACTTT
>TRBV6-6|.|TRBJ1-6|TRBD1
CASSSDREMVRLHF
TGTGCCAGCAGCTCGGACAGGGAGATGGTACGCCTCCACTTT
>TRBV9|.|TRBJ1-4|.
CASSVGGGAGKLFF
TGTGCCAGCAGCGTTGGGGGGGGGGCCGGGAAACTGTTTTTT
>TRBV10-3|many|TRBJ2-2|.
CAISSGTWAGELFF
TGTGCCATCAGTTCAGGGACGTGGGCCGGGGAGCTGTTTTTT
>TRBV20-1|.|TRBJ1-3|TRBD1
CSARRTGSGNTIYF
TGCAGTGCAAGGAGGACAGGGTCTGGAAACACCATATATTTT
>TRBV4-1|few|TRBJ2-7|TRBD1
CASSQDRGTGTEQYF
TGCGCCAGCAGCCAAGATCGGGGGACAGGGACCGAGCAGTACTTC
>TRBV5-1|.|TRBJ1-5|.
CASSLEGHLKEPQHF
TGCGCCAGCAGCTTGGAAGGACACCTGAAAGAGCCCCAGCATTTT
>TRBV7-9|few|TRBJ1-1|.
CASSSQVGGEAFF
TGTGCCAGCAGCAGCCAGGTGGGGGGGGAAGCTTTCTTT
>TRBV5-1|many|TRBJ2-7|.
CASTPGRPYEQYF
TGCGCCAGCACCCCGGGACGGCCCTACGAGCAGTACTTC
>TRBV29-1|.|TRBJ1-1|TRBD1
CSAGTGASTEAFF
TGCAGCGCTGGGACAGGGGCTAGCACTGAAGCTTTCTTT
>TRBV4-1|.|TRBJ2-7|TRBD2
CASSQVAGVVGEQYF
TGCGCCAGCAGCCAAGTGGCGGGAGTAGTGGGCGAGCAGTACTTC
>TRBV7-2|.|TRBJ1-4|.
CASSWGGGDRAEKLFF
TGTGCCAGCAGCTGGGGGGGTGGGGACCGCGCTGAAAAACTGTTTTTT
>TRBV20-1|once|TRBJ1-2|TRBD1
CSARRDRVSYGYTF
TGCAGTGCTAGGAGGGACAGGGTTTCCTATGGCTACACCTTC
>TRBV14|few|TRBJ2-6|.
CASSQGGLFPVLTF
TGTGCCAGCAGCCAAGGGGGCCTATTTCCCGTCCTGACTTTC
>TRBV11-3|.|TRBJ2-7|.
CASSPMGQGGYEQYF
TGTGCCAGCAGCCCCATGGGGCAGGGTGGGTACGAGCAGTACTTC